What follows are 32 T cell receptor beta chains derived from one specimen sequenced in a study of blood T cell repertoires in COVID-19. Assay used: immunoSEQ multiplex PCR; TCRdb lists only in-frame clones, some missing. The data show fewer than 130,000 clones, roughly 69% seen once. The sequencing input was peripheral blood. These receptor sequences come from a man older than 75 with acute or convalescent COVID-19.

The J gene is TRBJ2-7, the V gene TRBV14; D unclear. This CDR3 spans 15 amino acids. The germline V gene encodes CDR1 SGHDN and CDR2 FVKESK. V lost 0 bases and J lost 2, with 11 bases in between. Here the CDR3 DNA reads TGTGCCAGCAGCCAAGATGAGAACCCGACCTACGAGCAGTACTTC. Its translation is CASSQDENPTYEQYF.

The CDR3 DNA sequence: TGTGCCAGCAATCTAGCGGGCTCCAATGAGCAGTTCTTC. It yields the protein CASNLAGSNEQFF. The chain links TRBV3-1 (or the pseudogene TRBV3-2) to TRBJ2-1, with TRBD2 identical over 8 bases. Germline CDR1 reads LGHDT; CDR2 reads YNNKEL (reference sequence). Trimming removed 7 bases from V and 6 bases from J; junction bases left unmatched: 5. CDR3 length equals 13 residues.

Only a few counts were recorded for this clone. The V gene is TRBV27, the J gene TRBJ2-2; D remains ambiguous. Germline loops: CDR1 MNHEY, CDR2 SMNVEV (reference sequence). The CDR3 has 13 residues. Trimming pared 5 bases from V and 6 bases from J, leaving 10 bases between. The CDR3 loop is CASSMTWAGELFF. CDR3 nucleotides: TGTGCCAGCAGTATGACTTGGGCCGGGGAGCTGTTTTTT.

This clone is a singleton in its sample. The gene calls are TRBV12-3 or TRBV12-4 and TRBJ1-2; a possible D gene is TRBD1 (6 bases). The CDR3 has 13 amino acids. The ends were cut back, 1 base at V and 5 bases at J, with 8 bases in the middle. The DNA of the CDR3 is TGTGCCAGCAGTTTAGACAGGGTGTATGGCTACACCTTC. Its protein product is CASSLDRVYGYTF.

V is TRBV4-3 and J is TRBJ2-3; weak D call: TRBD1 (6 bases). Germline CDR1 LGHNA, CDR2 YSLEER. The CDR3 length is 16 residues. With 4 bases removed from V and 6 bases from J, the gap between germline ends came to 20 bases. This chain's CDR3 is CASSPTGLGARDTQYF. CDR3 in DNA: TGCGCCAGCAGCCCAACAGGGCTGGGGGCCCGTGATACGCAGTATTTT.

The genes are TRBV5-6 and TRBJ1-2; 7 positions agree with TRBD1. The junction had 8 bases not matched to a gene; V was cut back by 4 bases and J by 8 bases. CDR1 and CDR2 (germline): SGHDT, YYEEEE. The CDR3 spans 13 residues. CDR3 DNA sequence: TGTGCCAGCAGCCCCGGGACAGTGCGAGGCTACACCTTC. Translation gives CASSPGTVRGYTF.

This chain uses TRBV28 with TRBJ2-7; TRBD2 matches at 7 bases. The trim removed 2 bases at V and 2 bases at J, leaving 6 bases unmatched. The CDR3 contains 15 residues. Per the germline V gene, CDR1 is MDHEN and CDR2 is SYDVKM. CDR3 in amino acids: CASSLISGVTYEQYF. The CDR3 DNA reads as TGTGCCAGCAGTTTAATCAGCGGGGTGACCTACGAGCAGTACTTC. The variable domain in full, completed from reference TRBV28 and TRBJ2-7, reads DVKVTQSSRYLVKRTGEKVFLECVQDMDHENMFWYRQDPGLGLRLIYFSYDVKMKEKGDIPEGYSVSREKKERFSLILESASTNQTSMYLCASSLISGVTYEQYFGPGTRLTVT.

V gene TRBV6-5 combines with J gene TRBJ2-7; maybe TRBD2 (7 bases). Between the trimmed V and J ends, which lost 6 bases and 2 bases, there was a span of 17 bases. The CDR3 totals 15 residues. CDR1 is MNHEY, CDR2 SVGAGI, per germline. In nucleotides, the CDR3 is TGTGCCAGCAGGGCGGTCGGGGGGCTGGCCTACGAGCAGTACTTC. It translates to CASRAVGGLAYEQYF.

This clone was counted once. The CDR3, as DNA: TGTGCCAGCAGTAACCGACAGGGGGTTGACACTGAAGCTTTCTTT. It encodes CASSNRQGVDTEAFF. The chain carries TRBV6-6 and TRBJ1-1; TRBD1 aligns across 9 bases. The ends lost 5 bases at V and 3 bases at J; junction bases unmatched: 7. The CDR3 totals 15 residues. CDR1 is MNHNY, CDR2 SVGAGI, per germline (reference sequence).

This clone was counted between two and nine times. The junction departs from germline at one end; a sequencing error may be responsible. The chain uses TRBV6-2 or TRBV6-3 and TRBJ2-1, with TRBD2 matching 8 bases. Germline lookup yields CDR1 MNHEY and CDR2 SVGEGT. The CDR3 has 11 residues. This CDR3 reads CASSYPSGWIF. In nucleotides, the CDR3 is TGTGCCAGCAGTTATCCTAGCGGGTGGATCTTC.

The chain links TRBV5-1 to TRBJ2-2; 8 bases map to TRBD2. Germline assignment: CDR1 SGHRS and CDR2 YFSETQ. The CDR3 runs 15 residues. The J segment lost 5 bases and the V segment lost 4 bases, leaving 7 bases of the junction unmatched. The CDR3 nucleotides read TGCGCCAGCAGCAGAGCGGGAGTCCAGACCGGGGAGCTGTTTTTT. Translation gives CASSRAGVQTGELFF.

This clone turned up a few times. The gene calls are TRBV11-2 and TRBJ2-1, with a possible D match to TRBD1 (6 bases). Deletions cut 7 bases from V and 7 bases from J, with 14 bases between. The CDR3 runs to 13 residues. Germline lookup yields CDR1 SGHAT and CDR2 FQNNGV. The CDR3 DNA reads as TGTGCCAGCAACACAGGGACCTGGAATGAGCAGTTCTTC. This sequence encodes CASNTGTWNEQFF.

The table lists this clone with a count of one. V and J are TRBV9 and TRBJ2-5; D is possibly TRBD2 (6 bases). CDR3 size: 16 residues. Germline assignment: CDR1 SGDLS and CDR2 YYNGEE. V lost 2 bases and J lost 1, with 15 bases in between. CDR3 nucleotide sequence: TGTGCCAGCAGCGTGCGAAGCGGGCTTAGCCAAGAGACCCAGTACTTC. It codes for CASSVRSGLSQETQYF.

The CDR3: CATSKNFFDEQFF. The CDR3 DNA reads TGTGCCACCAGTAAAAACTTCTTCGATGAGCAGTTCTTC. This sequence joins TRBV24-1 and TRBJ2-1; D remains ambiguous. This CDR3 contains 13 residues. Deletions cut 6 bases from V and 8 bases from J, with 13 bases between. CDR1 is KGHDR, CDR2 SFDVKD, per germline.

The rearrangement links TRBV7-9 to TRBJ2-5; D unclear. The length of the CDR3 is 16 residues. Germline lookup yields CDR1 SEHNR and CDR2 FQNEAQ (reference sequence). The ends were cut back, 0 bases at V and 6 bases at J, with 17 bases in the middle. As DNA, the CDR3 is TGTGCCAGCAGCTTAGCGCGCAGGCCTCTGATGAAGACCCAGTACTTC. Translating gives CASSLARRPLMKTQYF.

CDR3 residues: CASSLAGGGVDTQYF. Here the CDR3 DNA reads TGTGCCAGCAGCTTGGCTGGGGGAGGGGTAGATACGCAGTATTTT. The chain joins TRBV5-4 to TRBJ2-3; 7 bases match TRBD2. CDR3 size: 15 residues. The V segment lost 0 bases and the J segment 5 bases; nucleotides outside the gene matches: 6. Germline V gene data show CDR1 as SGHNT and CDR2 as YYREEE (reference sequence).

Regarding this clone: Additional DNA sequences in this sample encode the identical CDR3. The CDR3 loop is CASNQQGSAETQYF. In DNA, the CDR3 is TGCGCCAGCAACCAACAGGGGTCCGCAGAGACCCAGTACTTC. This sequence joins TRBV5-1 and TRBJ2-5, with 7 bases that match TRBD1. This CDR3 has 14 residues. V lost 6 bases and J lost 4; bases outside the gene matches: 9. CDR1 is SGHRS, CDR2 YFSETQ, per germline.

This rearrangement joins TRBV5-1 to TRBJ1-1; 9 nucleotides align to TRBD1. This CDR3 has 13 amino acids. Germline V gene data show CDR1 as SGHRS and CDR2 as YFSETQ. V lost 2 bases, J lost 7 bases, and 3 bases stayed unmatched. The CDR3 loop reads CASSFTGGIEAFF. CDR3 in DNA: TGCGCCAGCAGCTTTACAGGGGGCATTGAAGCTTTCTTT.

The V gene is TRBV5-1, the J gene TRBJ2-5; D possibly corresponds to TRBD2 (6 bases). V lost 5 bases and J 0 bases, leaving 14 bases between the germline ends. Germline V lookup: CDR1 SGHRS, CDR2 YFSETQ. The CDR3 is 15 amino acids. The CDR3: CASSTAGGDQETQYF. CDR3 in DNA: TGCGCCAGCAGTACGGCAGGAGGGGACCAAGAGACCCAGTACTTC.

The gene calls are TRBV7-6 and TRBJ2-3, with TRBD2 matching over 8 bases. The germline V gene encodes CDR1 SGHVS and CDR2 FNYEAQ. The CDR3 totals 18 residues. J lost 1 base, V lost 1 base, and 10 bases had no gene match. CDR3 amino acids: CASSLVALSGSGTDTQYF. The CDR3, as DNA: TGTGCCAGCAGCTTAGTTGCTCTGAGCGGGAGTGGCACAGATACGCAGTATTTT.

This clone appeared a few times. The V call is TRBV11-2, the J call TRBJ2-1; D may be TRBD2 (5 bases). The germline CDR1 and CDR2 sequences are SGHAT and FQNNGV. The CDR3 has 16 residues. V lost 4 bases and J 0 bases, leaving 13 bases between the germline ends. CDR3 sequence: CASSSGLSPSYNEQFF. The CDR3 region has the DNA TGTGCCAGCAGCTCCGGACTCTCCCCCTCCTACAATGAGCAGTTCTTC.

The chain is built from TRBV11-2 and TRBJ2-7, with TRBD1 matching 7 bases. The V gene end was trimmed by 7 bases and the J gene end by 4 bases; junction bases not matched to a gene: 19. The CDR3 length is 17 residues. Germline CDR1 SGHAT, CDR2 FQNNGV. DNA of the CDR3: TGTGCCAGCAACCCAAACTACCTCCGAGACAGGGCGTACGAGCAGTACTTC. This codes for CASNPNYLRDRAYEQYF.

This clone was detected a few times. The gene calls are TRBV5-1 and TRBJ1-6, with TRBD1 matching over 7 bases. The junction had 11 bases not matched to a gene; V was cut back by 4 bases and J by 7 bases. The length of the CDR3 is 16 residues. CDR1 is SGHRS and CDR2 is YFSETQ in the germline V gene. CDR3 nucleotides: TGCGCCAGCAGCCCTGACACAGGGGTAAACAATTCACCCCTCCACTTT. The encoded protein is CASSPDTGVNNSPLHF.

V usage is TRBV2 and J usage is TRBJ2-6, with TRBD1 matching 7 bases. V lost 5 bases, J lost 3 bases, and 16 bases stayed unmatched. The CDR3 length is 19 residues. CDR1 and CDR2 from the germline V gene are SNHLY and FYNNEI. CDR3 in DNA: TGTGCCAGCAGTCTTACCCGTCGACAGGGTGCGGGTGGGGCCAACGTCCTGACTTTC. It encodes CASSLTRRQGAGGANVLTF.

The chain uses TRBV28 and TRBJ1-1, with TRBD1 identical over 7 bases. The CDR3 is 15 residues long. In germline, CDR1 is MDHEN, CDR2 SYDVKM. The J segment lost 0 bases and the V segment lost 6 bases, leaving 7 bases of the junction unmatched. CDR3 amino acids: CASSSGTAMNTEAFF. DNA of the CDR3: TGTGCCAGCAGCTCCGGGACAGCCATGAACACTGAAGCTTTCTTT.

This chain's CDR3 is CASSLGRETNEKLFF. Written as DNA, the CDR3 is TGTGCCAGCAGCTTAGGCAGGGAAACTAATGAAAAACTGTTTTTT. The rearrangement uses TRBV7-9 and TRBJ1-4; possible D gene TRBD1, 5 bases. From germline, CDR1 is SEHNR and CDR2 FQNEAQ (reference sequence). This CDR3 comprises 15 residues. Between the trimmed V and J ends, which lost 1 base and 1 base, there was a span of 7 bases. The whole variable domain, filled in from reference TRBV7-9 and TRBJ1-4, reads DTGVSQNPRHKITKRGQNVTFRCDPISEHNRLYWYRQTLGQGPEFLTYFQNEAQLEKSRLLSDRFSAERPKGSFSTLEIQRTEQGDSAMYLCASSLGRETNEKLFFGSGTQLSVL.

There are a few counts of this clone. The V and J genes are TRBV5-4 and TRBJ2-7; D is unclear. Trimming removed 1 base at V and 5 bases at J, with 7 bases between. The CDR3 is made up of 12 amino acids. Germline CDR1 reads SGHNT; CDR2 reads YYREEE (reference sequence). CDR3 in DNA: TGTGCCAGCAGCTTGAGTCGGGACGAGCAGTACTTC. Translation gives CASSLSRDEQYF.

The sample holds one count of this clone. The CDR3 nucleotides read TGTGCCAGTAGTCCAGACAGGGGGCAAAGGGACGTCCTGACTTTC. Translated: CASSPDRGQRDVLTF. The chain uses TRBV19 and TRBJ2-6, with 10 nucleotides matching TRBD1. This CDR3 has 15 amino acids. Germline trimming cut 5 bases from V and 11 bases from J; bases unmatched to any gene: 9. Germline CDR1 and CDR2: LNHDA and SQIVND (reference sequence). Full variable domain (missing parts from reference TRBV19 and TRBJ2-6): DGGITQSPKYLFRKEGQNVTLSCEQNLNHDAMYWYRQDPGQGLRLIYYSQIVNDFQKGDIAEGYSVSREKKESFPLTVTSAQKNPTAFYLCASSPDRGQRDVLTFGAGSRLTVL.

This clone has just a few counts. The rearrangement joins TRBV27 to TRBJ2-1, with 11 positions matching TRBD2. There are 17 residues in the CDR3. V trimming: 2 bases; J trimming: 7 bases; junction bases outside the gene matches: 10. The germline gives CDR1 MNHEY, CDR2 SMNVEV (reference sequence). The CDR3 sequence is CASSLRGASGRWNEQFF. The CDR3 DNA reads as TGTGCCAGCAGTTTACGGGGGGCTAGCGGGAGGTGGAATGAGCAGTTCTTC.

The chain recombines TRBV18 with TRBJ2-3, with D possibly matching TRBD2 (5 bases). The CDR3 is 14 amino acids. Germline V CDR1 and CDR2: KGHSH, LQKENI. Trimming shortened V by 3 bases and J by 2 bases, and 9 bases separated the two germline ends. CDR3 sequence: CASSPQRDTDTQYF. The CDR3 region has the DNA TGTGCCAGCTCACCCCAACGGGACACAGATACGCAGTATTTT. The complete variable domain, with remaining parts taken from reference TRBV18 and TRBJ2-3, reads NAGVMQNPRHLVRRRGQEARLRCSPMKGHSHVYWYRQLPEEGLKFMVYLQKENIIDESGMPKERFSAEFPKEGPSILRIQQVVRGDSAAYFCASSPQRDTDTQYFGPGTRLTVL.

V usage is TRBV10-3 and J usage is TRBJ2-3; D unresolved. Germline CDR1 reads ENHRY; CDR2 reads SYGVKD. The CDR3 totals 14 residues. Trimming took off 2 bases at V and 1 base at J, with 7 bases between the two ends. CDR3 region: CAISENPGTDTQYF. The CDR3 nucleotides are TGTGCCATCAGTGAGAATCCAGGCACAGATACGCAGTATTTT.

Points on this clone: Other DNA sequences from this sample encode an identical CDR3 as well. The V call is TRBV9, the J call TRBJ1-1; D is uncertain. From germline, CDR1 is SGDLS and CDR2 YYNGEE. V gave up 0 bases and J gave up 3 bases, with 6 bases separating them. The CDR3 loop spans 13 amino acids. CDR3 DNA sequence: TGTGCCAGCAGCGTAGGAGGGTACACTGAAGCTTTCTTT. This gives the protein CASSVGGYTEAFF.